A selection of T cell receptor beta chains follows, all from one sample in a study of response to subunit inactivated influenza vaccine. TCRdb re-called the RT-PCR reads with MiXCR, one entry per CDR3 protein. This table has hundreds of thousands of distinct CDR3 sequences, 15% to 19% appearing once. The specimen comprised PBMCs from blood, sampled about 12 days after vaccination. The origin of the receptors is a man in his fifties who received an inactivated influenza vaccine. Each CDR3 is given with its conserved first and last residue. D genes are given only for firm matches. Only part of the rows carry a size: once, few, many, or a class if the clone is expanded.

V gene	J gene	CDR3 length	clone size	D gene	CDR3 DNA	CDR3 protein
TRBV6-2/TRBV6-3	TRBJ2-4	18	few	TRBD2	TGTGCCAGCAGTTACCAAAGCGGACTAGCGGGGACCAAAAACATTCAGTACTTC	CASSYQSGLAGTKNIQYF
TRBV18	TRBJ2-3	16	few	-	TGTGCCAGCTCACCCATGGGGGGCCTTAGCACAGATACGCAGTATTTT	CASSPMGGLSTDTQYF
TRBV20-1	TRBJ2-5	14	few	-	TGCAGTGCTAGATTTTCAAGCCCACAAGAGACCCAGTACTTC	CSARFSSPQETQYF
TRBV5-1	TRBJ2-5	17	few	TRBD1	TGCGCCAGCAGCACACAACGGACAGGGGGTTACCAAGAGACCCAGTACTTC	CASSTQRTGGYQETQYF
TRBV20-1	TRBJ2-7	12	few	-	TGCAGTTCTCCGGCAGAAGCCTACGAGCAGTACTTC	CSSPAEAYEQYF
TRBV5-1	TRBJ2-2	17	-	-	TGCGCCAGCAGCTTGGCTAGTAAAGACAAGAACACCGGGGAGCTGTTTTTT	CASSLASKDKNTGELFF
TRBV4-3	TRBJ2-5	15	few	-	TGCGCCAGCAGCCAGACCGGTGGGGCTCGAGAGACCCAGTACTTC	CASSQTGGARETQYF
TRBV24-1	TRBJ2-2	17	-	TRBD2	TGTGCCACCAGTGACCCCGGACTGGGACTAAACACCGGGGAGCTGTTTTTT	CATSDPGLGLNTGELFF
TRBV4-2	TRBJ1-4	14	few	TRBD1	TGTGCCAGCAGCCTACAGGGGGCGCCTGAAAAACTGTTTTTT	CASSLQGAPEKLFF
TRBV29-1	TRBJ2-3	14	-	TRBD1	TGCAGCGTTGCTGGGACAGGGGGATCAGATACGCAGTATTTT	CSVAGTGGSDTQYF
TRBV27	TRBJ2-1	14	-	-	TGTGCCAGCAGTCCGTTACTGAGGGATCGCGAGCAGTTCTTC	CASSPLLRDREQFF
TRBV5-6	TRBJ2-6	15	-	-	TGTGCCAGCAGCTTCGTGTCAGCTGGGGCCAACGTCCTGACTTTC	CASSFVSAGANVLTF
TRBV18	TRBJ2-5	14	few	-	TGTGCCAGCTCACCTTGGGGGACGCGCGAGACCCAGTACTTC	CASSPWGTRETQYF
TRBV6-2/TRBV6-3	TRBJ1-5	14	few	-	TGTGCCAGCAAGAATGTGGGAGTCGATCAGCCCCAGCATTTT	CASKNVGVDQPQHF
TRBV12-3/TRBV12-4	TRBJ2-4	16	-	-	TGTGCCAGCACCTCCCCGGCGGTTCTAGCCAAAAACATTCAGTACTTC	CASTSPAVLAKNIQYF
TRBV20-1	TRBJ2-7	12	few	-	TGCAGTGCTAGAGACCTCCTATACGAGCAGTACTTC	CSARDLLYEQYF
TRBV30	TRBJ2-5	13	few	TRBD1	TGTGCCTGGAGTCCGGGACAGGGTGAGACCCAGTACTTC	CAWSPGQGETQYF
TRBV20-1	TRBJ2-3	14	-	TRBD2	TGCAGTGCTAGAACCGGGACTAATACAGATACGCAGTATTTT	CSARTGTNTDTQYF
TRBV7-8	TRBJ1-5	13	few	TRBD1	TGTGCCACCTCACCGGGACAGGATCAGCCCCAGCATTTT	CATSPGQDQPQHF
TRBV7-8	TRBJ1-5	16	few	-	TGTGCCAGCAGCTTAGAAACAGCCTTAAGCAATCAGCCCCAGCATTTT	CASSLETALSNQPQHF
TRBV6-5	TRBJ2-4	14	-	-	TGTGCCAGCAGTTTCGGGGCAGCAGGAAACATTCAGTACTTC	CASSFGAAGNIQYF
TRBV12-3/TRBV12-4	TRBJ2-6	15	few	TRBD1	TGTGCCAGCAGCCCCGACAGGGGTGGGGCCAACGTCCTGACTTTC	CASSPDRGGANVLTF
TRBV20-1	TRBJ2-1	16	-	-	TGCAGTGCTAGAGATGCGGTGGGAGTAGTAAGCGATGAGCAGTTCTTC	CSARDAVGVVSDEQFF
TRBV20-1	TRBJ2-5	15	few	-	TGCAGTGCGGCCTATGGAATCGGGATTGGGGAGACCCAGTACTTC	CSAAYGIGIGETQYF
TRBV11-2	TRBJ2-1	14	-	-	TGTGCCAGCAGCTTAGATCAGGTCTCAAATGAGCAGTTCTTC	CASSLDQVSNEQFF
TRBV12-3/TRBV12-4	TRBJ2-1	17	many	TRBD2	TGTGCCAGCAGGGGCTTCGGGACTAGCCTATCCTACAATGAGCAGTTCTTC	CASRGFGTSLSYNEQFF
TRBV10-3	TRBJ2-7	11	-	TRBD1	TGTGCCATTTCACAGGGGTACGAGCAGTACTTC	CAISQGYEQYF
TRBV5-6	TRBJ2-7	14	few	-	TGTGCCAGCAGTCTGGACGGTAGCTCCTACGAGCAGTACTTC	CASSLDGSSYEQYF
TRBV6-2/TRBV6-3	TRBJ2-2	15	many	TRBD2	TGTGCCAGCAGGGTGGCTAGCGGGTGGTCCGGGGAGCTGTTTTTT	CASRVASGWSGELFF
TRBV6-2/TRBV6-3	TRBJ2-3	14	few	-	TGTGCCAGCAGTTTTGGGGTCAGCACAGATACGCAGTATTTT	CASSFGVSTDTQYF
TRBV6-5	TRBJ1-5	14	many	TRBD1	TGTGCCAGCAGCCGAAACAGGGGACGGCAGCCCCAGCATTTT	CASSRNRGRQPQHF
TRBV5-1	TRBJ2-1	15	few	-	TGCGCCAGCAGCACTAGCCAGAGGGCCTACAATGAGCAGTTCTTC	CASSTSQRAYNEQFF
TRBV9	TRBJ1-6	16	few	-	TGTGCCAGCAGCGACAAGGAATTCGTCTATAATTCACCCCTCCACTTT	CASSDKEFVYNSPLHF
TRBV20-1	TRBJ2-6	14	-	-	TGCAGTGCAAACAGGGTCTCTGGGGCCAACGTCCTGACTTTC	CSANRVSGANVLTF
TRBV14	TRBJ2-1	15	many	-	TGTGCCAGCAGCCCAGAAGCAGCGGTGAGGGATGAGCAGTTCTTC	CASSPEAAVRDEQFF
TRBV4-1	TRBJ2-7	16	few	TRBD2	TGCGCCAGCAGCCAAGAGGGGCTAGCGGGCCACGACGAGCAGTACTTC	CASSQEGLAGHDEQYF
TRBV29-1	TRBJ1-2	14	few	TRBD1	TGCAGCGTCAAACTGCAGGGGGGGTTCTATGGCTACACCTTC	CSVKLQGGFYGYTF
TRBV3-1	TRBJ2-3	16	-	TRBD2	TGTGCCAGCAGCCAAGATCCGCGGGGGGGCCTTAATACGCAGTATTTT	CASSQDPRGGLNTQYF
TRBV7-9	TRBJ2-1	15	-	TRBD1	TGTGCCAGCAGCTTAGACAGGGGCAAGGGGAATGAGCAGTTCTTC	CASSLDRGKGNEQFF
TRBV12-3/TRBV12-4	TRBJ2-1	14	few	TRBD2	TGTGCCAGCAGCCCCATAGCGGGCGATAATGAGCAGTTCTTC	CASSPIAGDNEQFF
TRBV5-1	TRBJ2-6	18	few	TRBD1	TGCGCCAGCAGCCCGTATCGACAGGGGTCCGCTGGGGCCAACGTCCTGACTTTC	CASSPYRQGSAGANVLTF
TRBV6-5	TRBJ1-1	14	few	-	TGTGCCAGCAGTTACTCGATTTGGAACACTGAAGCTTTCTTT	CASSYSIWNTEAFF
TRBV24-1	TRBJ1-2	12	few	-	TGTGCCACCAGGGGACCTAACTATGGCTACACCTTC	CATRGPNYGYTF
TRBV12-3/TRBV12-4	TRBJ2-1	15	few	TRBD2	TGTGCCAGCAGCCGCTCGAGCGGGAAGACCCATGAGCAGTTCTTC	CASSRSSGKTHEQFF
TRBV20-1	TRBJ1-6	14	-	-	TGCAGTGCTAGAGCATGGGTTTGGGAGTCACCCCTCCACTTT	CSARAWVWESPLHF
TRBV29-1	TRBJ2-3	17	many	-	-	CSVLPELSGPHGDTQYF
TRBV20-1	TRBJ2-5	15	-	TRBD2	TGCAGTGCCTGGACTAGCGGGGGTCTCGGAAGGACCCAGTACTTC	CSAWTSGGLGRTQYF
TRBV20-1	TRBJ2-2	14	-	-	TGCAGTGCCAAGAGGGAGTTGAACACCGGGGAGCTGTTTTTT	CSAKRELNTGELFF
TRBV28	TRBJ2-3	16	-	TRBD2	TGTGCCAGCAGTTTCCCCAGCGGGAGGTTAGCAGATACGCAGTATTTT	CASSFPSGRLADTQYF
TRBV6-1	TRBJ1-1	14	many	TRBD1	TGTGCCAGCAGTACCCGGGACAGGGTCACTGAAGCTTTCTTT	CASSTRDRVTEAFF